Shown below are 9 T cell receptor beta chains from a single sample sequenced in a study of cytomegalovirus exposure and HLA in healthy donors. The study ran its PCR with 60 Vbeta and 13 Jbeta primers. Profiling relied on immunoSEQ multiplex PCR, and the TCRdb table lists in-frame clones only, not all of them. The sample contains 110,000 to 150,000 clones, 80% to 90% of which appear only once. Sequenced sample: PBMCs. These receptors were taken from a boy under 10 years old in good health and CMV-seronegative.

The V call is TRBV7-2, the J call TRBJ2-1; D might be TRBD2 (5 bases). This CDR3 comprises 13 residues. Germline values: CDR1 SGHTA, CDR2 FQGNSA. V lost 4 bases to trimming and J lost 9 bases, with 13 bases between them. The CDR3 DNA reads TGTGCCAGCAGCTCCAATACTAGATCTGAGCAGTTCTTC. It yields the protein CASSSNTRSEQFF.

The rearrangement joins TRBV10-1 to TRBJ2-3; tentative D call: TRBD1 (6 bases). The CDR3 length is 14 residues. V lost 3 bases and J lost 2, with 9 bases in between. Germline CDR1 and CDR2: WNHNN and SYGVQD (reference sequence). The CDR3 region has the DNA TGCGCCAGCAGTGAAGGGGGTGACACAGATACGCAGTATTTT. The encoded protein is CASSEGGDTDTQYF.

The rearrangement uses TRBV7-6 and TRBJ2-7, with D possibly matching TRBD2 (7 bases). CDR3 length: 18 residues. Trimming left V 3 bases short and J 0 bases short, with 21 bases between. Germline values: CDR1 SGHVS, CDR2 FNYEAQ. CDR3 DNA sequence: TGTGCCAGCAGCTTGAGTCTACAGGGAGGGTCGGGCTCCTACGAGCAGTACTTC. Protein product: CASSLSLQGGSGSYEQYF.

In regard to this clone: The junction shows a germline mismatch at one end, possibly a read error. The genes are TRBV7-9 and TRBJ2-5; 8 nucleotides agree with TRBD1. This CDR3 is built from 18 residues. The germline gives CDR1 SEHNR, CDR2 FQNEAQ (reference sequence). The chain's CDR3 is CSSSLPGQGTQSQETQYF. The CDR3 nucleotides read TGTTCCAGCAGCTTACCAGGACAGGGTACTCAGTCCCAAGAGACCCAGTACTTC.

The chain combines TRBV6-5 with TRBJ1-2; TRBD1 might be the D (5 bases). CDR3 length equals 13 residues. Germline-derived CDR1 and CDR2 are MNHEY and SVGAGI. V lost 2 bases to trimming and J lost 3 bases, with 7 bases between them. The CDR3 protein is CASSYVQDYGYTF. The CDR3 coding sequence is TGTGCCAGCAGTTACGTACAGGACTATGGCTACACCTTC.

The sample holds one count of this clone. The V gene is TRBV11-2, the J gene TRBJ2-7, with D possibly matching TRBD2 (5 bases). V was cut by 5 bases and J by 3 bases, with 11 bases left in between. The germline V gene encodes CDR1 SGHAT and CDR2 FQNNGV. CDR3 length equals 13 residues. CDR3 protein: CASSRDFRYEQYF. Here the CDR3 DNA reads TGTGCCAGCAGCCGGGATTTTCGCTACGAGCAGTACTTC.

This rearrangement joins TRBV5-6 to TRBJ1-4; D remains unclear. Germline V CDR1 and CDR2: SGHDT, YYEEEE. CDR3 length: 14 residues. V was clipped by 4 bases and J by 4 bases, with 11 bases between them. The CDR3 DNA is TGTGCCAGCAGCCGGAGGACGGGTAATGAAAAACTGTTTTTT. Encoded protein: CASSRRTGNEKLFF. The entire variable domain, with the rest obtained from reference TRBV5-6 and TRBJ1-4, is as follows: DAGVTQSPTHLIKTRGQQVTLRCSPKSGHDTVSWYQQALGQGPQFIFQYYEEEERQRGNFPDRFSGHQFPNYSSELNVNALLLGDSALYLCASSRRTGNEKLFFGSGTQLSVL.

V usage is TRBV20-1 and J usage is TRBJ2-7, with D uncertain. V was clipped by 5 bases and J by 10 bases, with 15 bases between them. CDR1 and CDR2 from the germline V gene are DFQATT and SNEGSKA (reference sequence). The CDR3 loop spans 11 amino acids. As DNA, the CDR3 is TGCAGTGCTGTGCAGCCGGCGGCTCAGTACTTC. It specifies CSAVQPAAQYF.

The chain combines TRBV5-1 with TRBJ2-1; D ambiguous. From germline, CDR1 is SGHRS and CDR2 YFSETQ. The V end lost 4 bases, the J end lost 0 bases, and 5 bases lay between the germline ends. The CDR3 runs to 13 residues. CDR3 region: CASSIDSYNEQFF. The CDR3 bases are TGCGCCAGCAGCATAGACTCCTACAATGAGCAGTTCTTC.